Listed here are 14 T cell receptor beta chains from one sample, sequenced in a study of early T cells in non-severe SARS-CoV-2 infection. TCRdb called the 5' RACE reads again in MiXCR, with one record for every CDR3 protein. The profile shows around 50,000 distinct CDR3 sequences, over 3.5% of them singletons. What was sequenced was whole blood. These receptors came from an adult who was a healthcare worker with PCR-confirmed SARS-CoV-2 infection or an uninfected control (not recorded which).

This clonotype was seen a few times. The CDR3 coding sequence is TGTGCCATCAGGAAGGACACGAACGAGGAAAAACTGTTTTTT. This encodes CAIRKDTNEEKLFF. V gene TRBV10-3 combines with J gene TRBJ1-4; D possibly corresponds to TRBD1 (5 bases). There are 14 residues in the CDR3. The germline gives CDR1 ENHRY, CDR2 SYGVKD. V was pared by 6 bases and J by 8 bases, with 16 bases between.

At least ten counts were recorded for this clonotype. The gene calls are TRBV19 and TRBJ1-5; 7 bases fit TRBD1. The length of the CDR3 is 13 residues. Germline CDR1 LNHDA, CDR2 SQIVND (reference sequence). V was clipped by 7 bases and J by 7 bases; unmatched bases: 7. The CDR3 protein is CASTRQGPQPQHF. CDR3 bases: TGTGCCAGTACCCGACAGGGCCCCCAGCCCCAGCATTTT.

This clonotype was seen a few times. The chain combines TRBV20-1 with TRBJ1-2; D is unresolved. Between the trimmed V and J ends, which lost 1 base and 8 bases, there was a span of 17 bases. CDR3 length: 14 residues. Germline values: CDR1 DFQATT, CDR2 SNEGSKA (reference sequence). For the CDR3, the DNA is TGCAGTGCTAGAGGTTATGACCTCGGTAGGGGCTACACCTTC. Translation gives CSARGYDLGRGYTF.

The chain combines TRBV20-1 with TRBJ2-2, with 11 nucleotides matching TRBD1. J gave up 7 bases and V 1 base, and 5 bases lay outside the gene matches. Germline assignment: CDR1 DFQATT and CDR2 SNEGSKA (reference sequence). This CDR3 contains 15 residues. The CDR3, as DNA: TGCAGTGCTAGAGCCACAGGGACAGGGGGCGGGGAGCTGTTTTTT. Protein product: CSARATGTGGGELFF.

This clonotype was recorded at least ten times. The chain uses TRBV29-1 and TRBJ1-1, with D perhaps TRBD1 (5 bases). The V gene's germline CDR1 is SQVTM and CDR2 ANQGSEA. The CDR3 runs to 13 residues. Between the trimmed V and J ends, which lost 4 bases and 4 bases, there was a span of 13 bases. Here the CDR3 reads CSVARGRGTEAFF. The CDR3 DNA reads TGCAGCGTTGCGCGGGGAAGGGGCACTGAAGCTTTCTTT.

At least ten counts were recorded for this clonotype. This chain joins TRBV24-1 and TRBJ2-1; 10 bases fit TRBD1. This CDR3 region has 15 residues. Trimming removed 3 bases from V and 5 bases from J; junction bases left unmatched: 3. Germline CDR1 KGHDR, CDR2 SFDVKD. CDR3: CATSDAGTGDNEQFF. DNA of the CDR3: TGTGCCACCAGTGATGCCGGGACAGGGGACAATGAGCAGTTCTTC.

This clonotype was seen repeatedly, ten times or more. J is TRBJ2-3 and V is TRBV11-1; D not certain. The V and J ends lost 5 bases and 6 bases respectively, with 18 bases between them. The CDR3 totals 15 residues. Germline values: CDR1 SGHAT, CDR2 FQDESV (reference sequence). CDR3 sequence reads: CASSHESALPDTQYF. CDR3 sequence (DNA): TGTGCCAGCAGCCACGAATCAGCACTACCGGATACGCAGTATTTT.

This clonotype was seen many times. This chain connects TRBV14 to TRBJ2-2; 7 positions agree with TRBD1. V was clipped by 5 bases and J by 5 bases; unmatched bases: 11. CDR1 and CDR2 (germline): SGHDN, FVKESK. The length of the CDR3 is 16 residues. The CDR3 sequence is CASSDTGVLRTGELFF. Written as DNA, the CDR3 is TGTGCCAGCAGCGACACAGGGGTGTTAAGGACCGGGGAGCTGTTTTTT.

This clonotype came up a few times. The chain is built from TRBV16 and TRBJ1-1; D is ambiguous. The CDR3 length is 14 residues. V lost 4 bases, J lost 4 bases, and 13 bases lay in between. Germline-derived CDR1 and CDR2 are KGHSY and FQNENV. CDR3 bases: TGTGCCAGCAGCCTGATAGAGGGAGCCACTGAAGCTTTCTTT. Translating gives CASSLIEGATEAFF.

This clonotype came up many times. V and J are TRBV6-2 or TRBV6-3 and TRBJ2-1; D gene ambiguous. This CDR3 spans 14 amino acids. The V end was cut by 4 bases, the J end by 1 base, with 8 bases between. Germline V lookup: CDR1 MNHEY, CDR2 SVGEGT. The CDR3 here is CASSFGASYNEQFF. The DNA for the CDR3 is TGTGCCAGCAGTTTTGGAGCGTCCTACAATGAGCAGTTCTTC.

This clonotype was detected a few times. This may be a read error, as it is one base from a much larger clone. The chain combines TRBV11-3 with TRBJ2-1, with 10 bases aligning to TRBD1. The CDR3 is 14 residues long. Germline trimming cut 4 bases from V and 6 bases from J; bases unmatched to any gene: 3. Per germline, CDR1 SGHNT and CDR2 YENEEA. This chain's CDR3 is CASSSRTGGNEQFF. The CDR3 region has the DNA TGTGCCAGCAGCTCGCGGACAGGGGGCAATGAGCAGTTCTTC.

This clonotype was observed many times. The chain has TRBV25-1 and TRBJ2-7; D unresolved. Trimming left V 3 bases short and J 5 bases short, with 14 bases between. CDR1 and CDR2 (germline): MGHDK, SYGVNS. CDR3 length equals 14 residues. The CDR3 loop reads CASSEVGIWDEQYF. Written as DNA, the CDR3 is TGTGCCAGCAGTGAGGTTGGGATTTGGGACGAGCAGTACTTC.

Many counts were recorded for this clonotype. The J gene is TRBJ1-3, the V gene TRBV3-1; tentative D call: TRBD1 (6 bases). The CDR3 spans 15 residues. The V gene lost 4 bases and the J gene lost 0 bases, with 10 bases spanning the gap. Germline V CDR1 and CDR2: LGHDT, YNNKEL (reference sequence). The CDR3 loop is CASSLMDSSGNTIYF. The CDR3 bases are TGTGCCAGCAGCCTTATGGACAGCTCTGGAAACACCATATATTTT.

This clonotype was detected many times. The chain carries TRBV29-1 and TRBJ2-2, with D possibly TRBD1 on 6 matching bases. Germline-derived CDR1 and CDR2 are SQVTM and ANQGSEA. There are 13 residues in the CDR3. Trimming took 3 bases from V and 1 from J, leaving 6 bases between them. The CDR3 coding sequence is TGCAGCGTTGACAGGGGGAACACCGGGGAGCTGTTTTTT. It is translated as CSVDRGNTGELFF.